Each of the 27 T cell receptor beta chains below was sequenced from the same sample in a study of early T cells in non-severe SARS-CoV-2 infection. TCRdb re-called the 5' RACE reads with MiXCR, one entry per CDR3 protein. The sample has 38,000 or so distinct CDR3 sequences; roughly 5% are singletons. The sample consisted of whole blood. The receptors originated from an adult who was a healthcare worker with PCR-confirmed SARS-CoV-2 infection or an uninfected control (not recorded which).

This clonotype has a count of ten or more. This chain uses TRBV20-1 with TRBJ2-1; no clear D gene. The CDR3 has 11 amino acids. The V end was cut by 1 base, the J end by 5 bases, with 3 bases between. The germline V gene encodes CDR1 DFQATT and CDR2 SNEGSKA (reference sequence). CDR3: CSARGDNEQFF. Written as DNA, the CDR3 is TGCAGTGCTAGAGGGGACAATGAGCAGTTCTTC.

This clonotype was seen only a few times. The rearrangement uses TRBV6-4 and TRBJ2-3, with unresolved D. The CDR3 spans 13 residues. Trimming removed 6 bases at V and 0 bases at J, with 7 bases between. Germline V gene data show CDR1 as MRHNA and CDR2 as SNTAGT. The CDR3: CASSQGSTDTQYF. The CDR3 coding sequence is TGTGCCAGCAGCCAAGGGAGCACAGATACGCAGTATTTT.

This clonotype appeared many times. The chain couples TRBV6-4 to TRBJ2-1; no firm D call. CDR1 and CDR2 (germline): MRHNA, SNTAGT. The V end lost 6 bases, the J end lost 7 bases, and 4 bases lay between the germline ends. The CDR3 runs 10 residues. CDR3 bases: TGTGCCAGCAGCGATAATGAGCAGTTCTTC. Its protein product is CASSDNEQFF.

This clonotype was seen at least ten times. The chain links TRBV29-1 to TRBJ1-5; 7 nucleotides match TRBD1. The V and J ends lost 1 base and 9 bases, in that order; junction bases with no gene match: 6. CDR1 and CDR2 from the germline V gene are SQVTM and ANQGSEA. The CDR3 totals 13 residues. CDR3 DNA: TGCAGCGTTGAAGTAGGGGCAGGGGGGCCCCAGCATTTT. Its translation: CSVEVGAGGPQHF.

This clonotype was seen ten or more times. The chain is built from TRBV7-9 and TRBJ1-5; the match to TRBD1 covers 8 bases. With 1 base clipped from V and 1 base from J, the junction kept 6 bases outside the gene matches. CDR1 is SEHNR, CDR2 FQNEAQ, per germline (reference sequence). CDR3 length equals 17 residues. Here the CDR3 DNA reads TGTGCCAGCAGCTTAGGGCAGGGGGCAGGAAGCAATCAGCCCCAGCATTTT. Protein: CASSLGQGAGSNQPQHF.

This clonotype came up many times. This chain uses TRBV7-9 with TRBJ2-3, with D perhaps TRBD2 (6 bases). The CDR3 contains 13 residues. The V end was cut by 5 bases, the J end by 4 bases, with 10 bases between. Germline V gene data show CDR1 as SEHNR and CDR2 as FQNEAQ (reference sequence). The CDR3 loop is CASSMTRPDTQYF. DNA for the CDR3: TGTGCCAGCAGCATGACTAGACCAGATACGCAGTATTTT. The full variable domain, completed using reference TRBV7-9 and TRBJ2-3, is DTGVSQNPRHKITKRGQNVTFRCDPISEHNRLYWYRQTLGQGPEFLTYFQNEAQLEKSRLLSDRFSAERPKGSFSTLEIQRTEQGDSAMYLCASSMTRPDTQYFGPGTRLTVL.

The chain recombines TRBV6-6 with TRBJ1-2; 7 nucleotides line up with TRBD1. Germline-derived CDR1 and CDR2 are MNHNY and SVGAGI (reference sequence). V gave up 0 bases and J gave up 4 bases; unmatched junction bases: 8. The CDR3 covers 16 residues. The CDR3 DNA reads TGTGCCAGCAGTTACTCCGGAACAGGGGTCGGCTATGGCTACACCTTC. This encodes CASSYSGTGVGYGYTF.

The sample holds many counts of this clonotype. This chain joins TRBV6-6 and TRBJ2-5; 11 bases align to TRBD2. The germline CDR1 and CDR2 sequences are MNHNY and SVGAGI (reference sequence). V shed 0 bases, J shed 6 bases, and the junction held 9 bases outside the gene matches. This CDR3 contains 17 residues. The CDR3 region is CASSYSTGTSGEKTQYF. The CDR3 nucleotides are TGTGCCAGCAGTTACTCAACCGGGACTAGCGGAGAGAAGACCCAGTACTTC.

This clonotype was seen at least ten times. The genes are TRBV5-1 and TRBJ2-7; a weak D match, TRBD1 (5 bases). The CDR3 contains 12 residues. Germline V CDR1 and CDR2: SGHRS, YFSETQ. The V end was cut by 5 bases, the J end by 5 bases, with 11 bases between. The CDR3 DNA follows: TGCGCCAGCAGGTCCCAGGGCCACGAGCAGTACTTC. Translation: CASRSQGHEQYF.

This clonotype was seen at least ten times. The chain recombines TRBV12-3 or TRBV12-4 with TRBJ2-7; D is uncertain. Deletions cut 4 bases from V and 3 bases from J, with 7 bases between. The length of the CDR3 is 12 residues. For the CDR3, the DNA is TGTGCCAGCAGTTCACTCTACTACGAGCAGTACTTC. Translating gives CASSSLYYEQYF.

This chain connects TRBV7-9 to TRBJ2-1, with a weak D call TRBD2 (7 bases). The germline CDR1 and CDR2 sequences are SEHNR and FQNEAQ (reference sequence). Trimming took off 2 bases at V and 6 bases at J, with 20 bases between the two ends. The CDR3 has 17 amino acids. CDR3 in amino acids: CASSLRRGPRVANEQFF. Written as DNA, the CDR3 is TGTGCCAGCAGCTTACGGCGGGGGCCAAGGGTGGCCAATGAGCAGTTCTTC.

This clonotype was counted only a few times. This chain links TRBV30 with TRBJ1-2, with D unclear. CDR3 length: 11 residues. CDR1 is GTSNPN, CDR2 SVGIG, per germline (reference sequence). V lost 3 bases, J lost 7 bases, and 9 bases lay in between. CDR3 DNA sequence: TGTGCCTGGAGATGGGATTCTGGCTACACCTTC. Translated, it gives CAWRWDSGYTF. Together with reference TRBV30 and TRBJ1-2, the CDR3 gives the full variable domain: SQTIHQWPATLVQPVGSPLSLECTVEGTSNPNLYWYRQAAGRGLQLLFYSVGIGQISSEVPQNLSASRPQDRQFILSSKKLLLSDSGFYLCAWRWDSGYTFGSGTRLTVV.

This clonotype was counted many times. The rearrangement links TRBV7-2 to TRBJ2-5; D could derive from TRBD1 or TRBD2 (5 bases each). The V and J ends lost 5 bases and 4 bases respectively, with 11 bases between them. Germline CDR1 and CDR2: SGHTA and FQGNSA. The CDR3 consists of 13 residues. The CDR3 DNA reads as TGTGCCAGCAGCCCGGGGCTAAGAGAGACCCAGTACTTC. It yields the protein CASSPGLRETQYF. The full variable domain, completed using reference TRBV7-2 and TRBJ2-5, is GAGVSQSPSNKVTEKGKDVELRCDPISGHTALYWYRQSLGQGLEFLIYFQGNSAPDKSGLPSDRFSAERTGGSVSTLTIQRTQQEDSAVYLCASSPGLRETQYFGPGTRLLVL.

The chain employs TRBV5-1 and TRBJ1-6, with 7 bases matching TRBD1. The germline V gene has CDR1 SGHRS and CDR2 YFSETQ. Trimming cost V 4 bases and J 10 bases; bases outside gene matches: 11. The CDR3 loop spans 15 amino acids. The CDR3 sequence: CASSQGTEGGSPLHF. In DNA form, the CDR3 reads TGCGCCAGCAGCCAGGGGACAGAAGGTGGATCACCCCTCCACTTT.

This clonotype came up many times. The CDR3 sequence: CSAQVGQGGTEAFF. In nucleotides, the CDR3 is TGCAGCGCCCAAGTGGGACAGGGGGGGACTGAAGCTTTCTTT. This chain connects TRBV29-1 to TRBJ1-1; 11 bases map to TRBD1. The J segment lost 5 bases and the V segment lost 7 bases, leaving 9 bases of the junction unmatched. Germline CDR1 and CDR2: SQVTM and ANQGSEA. The CDR3 runs 14 residues.

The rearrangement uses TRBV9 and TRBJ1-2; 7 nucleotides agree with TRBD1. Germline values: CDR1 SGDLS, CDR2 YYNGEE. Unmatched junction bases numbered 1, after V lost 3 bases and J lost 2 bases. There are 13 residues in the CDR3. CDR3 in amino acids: CASSATGNYGYTF. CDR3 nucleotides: TGTGCCAGCAGCGCGACAGGGAACTATGGCTACACCTTC.

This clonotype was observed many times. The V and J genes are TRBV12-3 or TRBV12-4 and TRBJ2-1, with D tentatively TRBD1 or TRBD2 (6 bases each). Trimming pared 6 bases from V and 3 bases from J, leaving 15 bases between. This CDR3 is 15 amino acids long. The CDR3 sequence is CASRRDTVGYNEQFF. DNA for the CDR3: TGTGCCAGCAGGCGGGACACGGTGGGCTACAATGAGCAGTTCTTC.

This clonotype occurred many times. This chain's CDR3 is CASRGRGPIINQPQHF. DNA for the CDR3: TGTGCCAGCAGGGGGAGGGGCCCCATCATCAATCAGCCCCAGCATTTT. The chain combines TRBV2 with TRBJ1-5; tentatively, D is TRBD1 (5 bases). Trimming took off 6 bases at V and 3 bases at J, with 18 bases between the two ends. Germline assignment: CDR1 SNHLY and CDR2 FYNNEI. There are 16 residues in the CDR3.

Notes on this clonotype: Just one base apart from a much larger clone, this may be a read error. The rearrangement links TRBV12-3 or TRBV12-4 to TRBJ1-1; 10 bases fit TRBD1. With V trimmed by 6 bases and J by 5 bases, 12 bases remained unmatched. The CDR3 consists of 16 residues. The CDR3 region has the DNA TGTGCCAGCAGCGTACAGACAGGGGGCGTGAGTACTGAAGCTTTCTTT. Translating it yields CASSVQTGGVSTEAFF.

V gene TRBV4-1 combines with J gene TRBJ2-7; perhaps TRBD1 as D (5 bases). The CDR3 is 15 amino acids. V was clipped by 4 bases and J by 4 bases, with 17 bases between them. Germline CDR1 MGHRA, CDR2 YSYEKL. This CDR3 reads CASSPRTTSSYEQYF. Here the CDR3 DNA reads TGCGCCAGCAGCCCCCGGACAACCAGTTCGTACGAGCAGTACTTC.

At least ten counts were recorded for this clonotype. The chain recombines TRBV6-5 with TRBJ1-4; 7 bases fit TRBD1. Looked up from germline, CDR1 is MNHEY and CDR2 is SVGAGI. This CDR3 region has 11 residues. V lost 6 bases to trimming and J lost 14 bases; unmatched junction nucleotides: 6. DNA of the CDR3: TGTGCCAGCAGCACAGGGGTGGACCTGTTTTTT. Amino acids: CASSTGVDLFF.

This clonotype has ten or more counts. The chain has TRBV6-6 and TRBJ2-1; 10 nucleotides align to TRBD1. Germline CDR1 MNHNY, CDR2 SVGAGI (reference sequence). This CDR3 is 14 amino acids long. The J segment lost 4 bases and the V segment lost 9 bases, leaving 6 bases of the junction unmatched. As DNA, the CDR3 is TGTGCCAGTCGACCGGGACAGGGGTACAATGAGCAGTTCTTC. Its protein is CASRPGQGYNEQFF.

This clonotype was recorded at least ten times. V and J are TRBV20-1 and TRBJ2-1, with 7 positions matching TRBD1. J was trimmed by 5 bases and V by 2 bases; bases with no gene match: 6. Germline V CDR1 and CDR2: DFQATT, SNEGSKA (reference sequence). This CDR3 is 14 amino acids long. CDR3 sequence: CSARKGAPDNEQFF. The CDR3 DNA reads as TGCAGTGCTAGAAAGGGGGCCCCTGACAATGAGCAGTTCTTC.

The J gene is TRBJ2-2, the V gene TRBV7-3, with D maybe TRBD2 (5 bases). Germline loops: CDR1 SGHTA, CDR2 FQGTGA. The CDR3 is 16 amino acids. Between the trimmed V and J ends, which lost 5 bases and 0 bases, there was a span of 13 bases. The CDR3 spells CASSTQGGPNTGELFF. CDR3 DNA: TGTGCCAGCAGCACGCAAGGAGGCCCGAACACCGGGGAGCTGTTTTTT.

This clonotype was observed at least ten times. The CDR3 bases are TGTGCCAGCAGCTTTGGAGAGAGCACGCAGTATTTT. The encoded protein is CASSFGESTQYF. The chain has TRBV11-1 and TRBJ2-3; D uncertain. The CDR3 is made up of 12 amino acids. CDR1 and CDR2 from the germline V gene are SGHAT and FQDESV (reference sequence). The germline V and J ends were trimmed by 3 bases and 9 bases, with 10 bases remaining between them.

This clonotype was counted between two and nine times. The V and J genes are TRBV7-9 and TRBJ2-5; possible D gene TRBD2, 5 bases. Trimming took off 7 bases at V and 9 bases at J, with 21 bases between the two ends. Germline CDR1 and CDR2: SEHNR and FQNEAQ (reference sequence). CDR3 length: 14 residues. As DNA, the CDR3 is TGTGCCAGCACTCCTACCCCAGCGACTACGGCCCAGTACTTC. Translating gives CASTPTPATTAQYF.

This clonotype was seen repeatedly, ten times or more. CDR3 protein: CSAMIAGRSYNEQFF. CDR3 nucleotide sequence: TGCAGTGCAATGATAGCGGGGAGATCCTACAATGAGCAGTTCTTC. The J gene is TRBJ2-1, the V gene TRBV20-1, with TRBD2 identical over 8 bases. Per germline, CDR1 DFQATT and CDR2 SNEGSKA (reference sequence). The junction had 8 bases not matched to a gene; V was cut back by 6 bases and J by 1 base. The CDR3 covers 15 residues.